This T cell receptor (beta chain) derives from a study of blood T cell repertoires in COVID-19 (dated by TCRdb to 2020 to 2022). For the wider study: The collaborator samples originated in the United States, Italy and Spain and spanned the acute and convalescent phases of COVID-19. The repertoires were released in a freely available public database intended as a resource for research on the immune response to SARS-CoV-2. The samples were drawn from two sources: the first 160 participants of the ongoing ImmuneRACE study, and 1,000 to 1,500 subjects contributed by 6 global collaborators. Nearly every sample came with metadata listing a de-identified subject ID, COVID-19 status, age in years and sex. Where HLA class I and class II types were available, the types were taken from metadata supplied by the sample provider, not from assay-based typing. The material from the prospective study consisted of cDNA or gDNA derived from T cells, B-cell-depleted T cells, or PBMCs. The dataset comprised deeply sampled blood TCRbeta repertoires from subjects exposed to, actively infected with, or recovered from COVID-19.

As for this clone: What this receptor recognizes is not known. No much larger clonotype is one base removed from it; base qualities were not supplied.

The CDR3 runs 16 amino acids, cysteine and phenylalanine included. Left in the record is the CDR3 DNA by itself, 48 bases read in frame from the first base. CDR1 is given as GTSNPN and CDR2 as SVGIG, both from the germline V gene (reference sequence). At the junction V is shortened by 4 bases and J by 0 bases, with 18 bases in between. What the work shows at the level of the full study, not this receptor alone: The amount of clinical and demographic metadata varied by source and participant and was provided uncurated.

TCRbeta CDR3 regions were amplified from genomic DNA using the immunoSEQ Assay, a bias-controlled multiplex PCR. Turning to the authors' computational methods: Within the assay, amplification of reference gene primers was used to estimate how many nucleated cells each sample contained. Sequence reads were collapsed and filtered to measure the absolute abundance of every unique TCRbeta CDR3 rearrangement. For each sample, productive Simpson clonality was calculated by taking the square root of Simpson's diversity index across productive rearrangements. In its TCRdb copy, this immuneACCESS table keeps in-frame sequences only and misses some clones. Where compared with another copy, unresolved V genes explain less than half of these, and the others have no known cause. The V and J calls and clone size are taken from that table; D and trimming were inferred from the DNA. The sample has approximately 260,000 clones on record, 80% to 85% of them singletons. Of the sample, about 3.4% falls within the top ten clones.

Enrolling through a virtual design, the prospective study's participants ranged in age from about 18 to 100 years and lived across some 23 United States geographic areas. In the prospective study, cohorts were assigned on the basis of participant-reported clinical history obtained from a screening survey and a study questionnaire. Recovered participants in ImmuneRACE Cohort 3 were defined as having two consecutive negative NP/OP PCR tests, clearance from a healthcare professional, or resolution of symptoms. In the prospective study, whole blood, serum and a nasopharyngeal or oropharyngeal swab were collected from each participant by mobile phlebotomists. Over an approximately 2-month period, participants in the prospective study had the option of providing additional blood draws and questionnaires. Before DNA extraction, blood samples from the prospective study were shipped at room temperature or frozen.

Sequenced sample: PBMCs or T cells enriched from blood (not recorded which). Recombination joined TRBV30 with TRBJ1-1; TRBD1 could be the D gene, as 6 bases match. The sequence derives from a man aged 50-60 years who had recovered from COVID-19. The CDR3 sequence is CAWNSGAGAMNTEAFF. Read as DNA, the sequence is TGTGCCTGGAATTCCGGGGCAGGGGCAATGAACACTGAAGCTTTCTTT.